This entry features one TCR beta chain sequence. The data derive from a study of control samples from healthy donors and cancer patients. Sequenced by immunoSEQ multiplex PCR; TCRdb stores in-frame clones only, minus some. The table has about 28,000 clones, around nine tenths seen once. The CDR3 loop spans 15 amino acids. Germline V gene lookup returns CDR1 MNHNY and CDR2 SVGAGI (reference sequence). The V and J ends lost 1 base and 6 bases respectively, with 14 bases between them. The TCR was taken from a woman aged 40 to 50 with lung cancer. Sequencing used PBMCs. V is TRBV6-6 and J is TRBJ2-3; a possible D gene is TRBD1 (6 bases). The CDR3 DNA reads as TGTGCCAGCAGTTACTACGGACCCAGGGGTGATACGCAGTATTTT. Protein sequence: CASSYYGPRGDTQYF.